This T cell receptor (beta chain) stems from a study of blood T cell repertoires in COVID-19. This CDR3 contains 17 residues. V lost 5 bases and J lost 5; bases outside the gene matches: 9. Germline CDR1 reads MNHEY; CDR2 reads SVGEGT. The assay was immunoSEQ multiplex PCR, and TCRdb's table has in-frame clones only and misses some. The repertoire holds about 260,000 clones, 75% to 90% seen once, with 10% to 13% in the top ten. Material: peripheral blood. The chain joins TRBV6-2 or TRBV6-3 to TRBJ2-3; 14 bases are a match to TRBD2. The TCR sequence derives from a woman aged 65 to 85 with COVID-19, enrolled during active disease. Here the CDR3 DNA reads TGTGCCAGCAGTACCCCAGGGACTAGCGGGAGAGGAGATACGCAGTATTTT. The encoded protein is CASSTPGTSGRGDTQYF.